The entry below describes one T cell receptor (beta chain). The antigen is not known. Trimming pared 3 bases from V and 3 bases from J, leaving 21 bases between. The CDR3 spans 17 residues. Unfractionated PBMC were spiked with known numbers of KT2 clone cells. A range of KT2-to-PBMC ratios was made using fixed PBMC numbers. An oligo carrying a UMI was ligated to the cDNA 3' end. First-round PCR used three to four cycles and beta primers RC1.1 and RC1.2 covering TRBC1 and TRBC2. TCRdb processed the UMI-ligation and nested PCR reads anew with MiXCR; each CDR3 protein has one entry. The sample has about 50,000 distinct CDR3 sequences; around a tenth are singletons. These data belong to a study of quantifying T cell responses using KT2 cells. The wider study: Reverse transcription used primers in the TCR alpha and beta constant regions.

Overall study findings and caveats: Very high KT2 spike-in numbers caused saturation in KT2 sequence detection.

The clonotype was recovered from a human donor. The sample comprised PBMCs spiked with cells of the T cell clone KT2. V is TRBV12-3 or TRBV12-4 and J is TRBJ2-7; TRBD2 is a possible D gene (6 bases). The CDR3 DNA is TGTGCCAGCAGTTTTTCTGCTGGCACTAGCAGTTACTACGAGCAGTACTTC. Protein sequence: CASSFSAGTSSYYEQYF.